Listed below are T cell receptor beta chains from one sample, sequenced in a study of breast tumors, draining lymph nodes, adjacent tissues. TCRdb redid the calling of the multiplex PCR reads with MiXCR, one entry per CDR3 protein. The sample contains approximately 47,000 distinct CDR3 sequences, roughly 23% of which appear only once. The sample consisted of breast tumor tissue. These receptors were collected from a female donor with breast cancer. Some clones in this sample may be carry-over from other donors' samples. CDR3s include the opening cysteine and the closing phenylalanine or tryptophan. D genes are given only for firm matches. The size entry is marked missing in some rows and otherwise reads once, few, many or a size class.

J: TRBJ1-2
V: TRBV24-1
D: NA
size: many
CDR3: CATSDPKRQDSYGYTF
DNA: TGTGCCACCAGTGATCCAAAGCGACAGGACTCCTATGGCTACACCTTC

J: TRBJ2-3
V: TRBV4-1
D: NA
size: many
CDR3: CASSTQGYLADTQYF
DNA: TGCGCCAGCTCCACGCAGGGGTATCTCGCAGATACGCAGTATTTT

J: TRBJ2-1
V: TRBV5-6
D: TRBD2
size: few
CDR3: CASSRRTSGGPYNEQFF
DNA: TGTGCCAGCAGCCGTAGAACTAGCGGGGGGCCTTACAATGAGCAGTTCTTC

J: TRBJ1-4
V: TRBV11-2
D: NA
size: many
CDR3: CASSLEWTDREKLFF
DNA: TGTGCCAGCAGCTTAGAATGGACAGACCGTGAAAAACTGTTTTTT

J: TRBJ2-5
V: TRBV6-1
D: NA
size: many
CDR3: CASSLWGETQYF
DNA: TGTGCCAGCAGCCTTTGGGGGGAGACCCAGTACTTC

J: TRBJ2-1
V: TRBV30
D: NA
size: few
CDR3: CAWSEGAGPGNEQFF
DNA: TGTGCCTGGAGTGAGGGAGCGGGCCCTGGGAATGAGCAGTTCTTC

J: TRBJ2-7
V: TRBV11-2
D: NA
size: many
CDR3: CASSLGSGQAYEQYF
DNA: TGTGCCAGCAGCTTAGGGTCAGGCCAGGCCTACGAGCAGTACTTC

J: TRBJ2-2
V: TRBV7-9
D: NA
size: many
CDR3: CASRPGAGGSGELFF
DNA: TGTGCCAGCAGACCCGGGGCCGGAGGCAGCGGGGAGCTGTTTTTT

J: TRBJ2-5
V: TRBV15
D: NA
size: many
CDR3: CATSRQGSQETQYF
DNA: TGTGCCACCAGCAGACAGGGATCTCAAGAGACCCAGTACTTC

J: TRBJ2-1
V: TRBV7-7
D: NA
size: many
CDR3: CASSLVQNNEQFF
DNA: TGTGCTAGCAGCTTAGTACAGAACAATGAGCAGTTCTTC

J: TRBJ2-5
V: TRBV30
D: NA
size: many
CDR3: CAWRSPAVVQETQYF
DNA: TGTGCCTGGAGAAGTCCTGCAGTGGTACAAGAGACCCAGTACTTC

J: TRBJ2-3
V: TRBV2
D: TRBD2
size: many
CDR3: CASSYLAGGSTDTQYF
DNA: TGTGCCAGCAGTTATCTAGCGGGGGGGAGCACAGATACGCAGTATTTT

J: TRBJ1-5
V: TRBV5-1
D: NA
size: many
CDR3: CASSYYAGPDQPQHF
DNA: TGCGCCAGCAGCTACTACGCAGGGCCGGATCAGCCCCAGCATTTT

J: TRBJ1-2
V: TRBV2
D: NA
size: many
CDR3: CASISSRAYGYTF
DNA: TGTGCCAGCATCTCCTCGAGGGCCTATGGCTACACCTTC

J: TRBJ1-5
V: TRBV2
D: TRBD1
size: many
CDR3: CASSEQGAGNQPQHF
DNA: TGTGCCAGCAGTGAACAGGGGGCGGGCAATCAGCCCCAGCATTTT

J: TRBJ2-7
V: TRBV5-6
D: NA
size: many
CDR3: CASSLAGSAYEQYF
DNA: TGTGCCAGCAGCTTGGCCGGGTCCGCCTACGAGCAGTACTTC

J: TRBJ2-6
V: TRBV9
D: NA
size: many
CDR3: CASSAGPLGANVLTF
DNA: TGTGCCAGCAGCGCAGGACCGCTTGGGGCCAACGTCCTGACTTTC

J: TRBJ2-5
V: TRBV25-1
D: NA
size: many
CDR3: CASSEQTVTSRETQYF
DNA: TGTGCCAGCAGTGAACAGACAGTGACCTCCCGGGAGACCCAGTACTTC

J: TRBJ2-5
V: TRBV25-1
D: TRBD2
size: few
CDR3: CASREAGGPQETQYF
DNA: TGTGCCAGCAGGGAGGCGGGAGGGCCCCAAGAGACCCAGTACTTC

J: TRBJ1-1
V: TRBV24-1
D: TRBD1
size: NA
CDR3: CATSDGTGGRNTEAFF
DNA: TGTGCCACCAGTGACGGGACAGGGGGACGAAACACTGAAGCTTTCTTT

J: TRBJ1-4
V: TRBV3-1
D: NA
size: few
CDR3: CASSQWGSTGNEKLFF
DNA: TGTGCCAGCAGCCAATGGGGCTCTACGGGTAATGAAAAACTGTTTTTT

J: TRBJ2-3
V: TRBV20-1
D: NA
size: many
CDR3: CSARAGPPNVGDTQYF
DNA: TGCAGTGCTAGAGCGGGACCACCCAATGTAGGAGATACGCAGTATTTT

J: TRBJ2-7
V: TRBV2
D: NA
size: many
CDR3: CASSAQSEQYF
DNA: TGTGCCAGCAGCGCCCAAAGCGAGCAGTACTTC

J: TRBJ2-3
V: TRBV28
D: TRBD2
size: NA
CDR3: CASSPSGARTDTQYF
DNA: TGTGCCAGCAGTCCTAGCGGGGCACGCACAGATACGCAGTATTTT

J: TRBJ2-2
V: TRBV7-9
D: NA
size: many
CDR3: CASSLSDKASAVTGELFF
DNA: TGTGCCAGCAGCTTATCCGATAAGGCCAGCGCCGTCACCGGGGAGCTGTTTTTT

J: TRBJ2-5
V: TRBV7-9
D: TRBD2
size: medium-sized
CDR3: CASSGTSGQETQYF
DNA: TGTGCCAGCAGCGGAACTAGCGGACAAGAGACCCAGTACTTC

J: TRBJ2-1
V: TRBV20-1
D: TRBD1
size: NA
CDR3: CSAETGGFNEQFF
DNA: TGCAGTGCAGAGACAGGGGGCTTCAATGAGCAGTTCTTC

J: TRBJ1-1
V: TRBV6-2/TRBV6-3
D: TRBD1
size: NA
CDR3: CASSYSLTGVTEAFF
DNA: TGTGCCAGCAGTTACTCGTTGACAGGGGTCACTGAAGCTTTCTTT

J: TRBJ2-3
V: TRBV20-1
D: NA
size: many
CDR3: CSATFVFTGTDTQYF
DNA: TGCAGTGCGACCTTTGTGTTTACCGGCACAGATACGCAGTATTTT

J: TRBJ1-4
V: TRBV7-9
D: NA
size: many
CDR3: CASSLGSTGRSEKLFF
DNA: TGTGCCAGCAGCTTAGGGAGTACAGGGAGGAGTGAAAAACTGTTTTTT

J: TRBJ2-3
V: TRBV7-3
D: NA
size: many
CDR3: CASSPASTDTQYF
DNA: TGTGCCAGCAGCCCGGCGAGCACAGATACGCAGTATTTT

J: TRBJ2-1
V: TRBV9
D: NA
size: few
CDR3: CASSVDDGGFYNEQFF
DNA: TGTGCCAGCAGCGTAGATGACGGGGGCTTCTACAATGAGCAGTTCTTC

J: TRBJ1-5
V: TRBV20-1
D: NA
size: NA
CDR3: CSAPPVDSNQPQHF
DNA: TGCAGTGCCCCTCCGGTCGATAGCAATCAGCCCCAGCATTTT

J: TRBJ2-7
V: TRBV29-1
D: NA
size: many
CDR3: CSVLGASGVYEQYF
DNA: TGCAGCGTTCTAGGGGCTTCCGGAGTCTACGAGCAGTACTTC

J: TRBJ2-3
V: TRBV7-8
D: NA
size: many
CDR3: CASSFFTLMSTDTQYF
DNA: TGTGCCAGCAGCTTTTTCACCCTAATGAGCACAGATACGCAGTATTTT

J: TRBJ2-7
V: TRBV4-2
D: NA
size: many
CDR3: CASREWRDLSYEQYF
DNA: TGTGCCAGCCGGGAGTGGCGGGACCTCTCCTACGAGCAGTACTTC

J: TRBJ2-3
V: TRBV20-1
D: TRBD1
size: many
CDR3: CSARDPDRASTDTQYF
DNA: TGCAGTGCTAGAGATCCAGACAGGGCTAGCACAGATACGCAGTATTTT

J: TRBJ2-5
V: TRBV6-5
D: NA
size: many
CDR3: CASSLRDSVYQETQYF
DNA: TGTGCCAGCAGTCTCCGAGATTCGGTCTACCAAGAGACCCAGTACTTC

J: TRBJ2-2
V: TRBV6-2/TRBV6-3
D: NA
size: NA
CDR3: CASSWGGQGRGELFF
DNA: TGTGCCAGCAGTTGGGGTGGACAAGGAAGGGGGGAGCTGTTTTTT

J: TRBJ2-7
V: TRBV19
D: TRBD1
size: many
CDR3: CASSRGTGELSRYEQYF
DNA: TGTGCCAGTAGTAGAGGGACAGGGGAACTCTCCCGGTACGAGCAGTACTTC

J: TRBJ2-1
V: TRBV12-1
D: NA
size: NA
CDR3: CASSSGASGLPEQFF
DNA: TGTGCCAGCAGTTCTGGGGCTAGCGGGCTACCTGAGCAGTTCTTC

J: TRBJ1-5
V: TRBV28
D: NA
size: many
CDR3: CASTPRLGDQPQHF
DNA: TGTGCCAGCACGCCACGACTTGGGGATCAGCCCCAGCATTTT

J: TRBJ2-2
V: TRBV7-9
D: TRBD2
size: many
CDR3: CASSPEDSRLAANTGELFF
DNA: TGTGCCAGCAGCCCCGAGGACTCGAGACTAGCAGCGAACACCGGGGAGCTGTTTTTT

J: TRBJ2-1
V: TRBV9
D: NA
size: many
CDR3: CASSPGGQNEQFF
DNA: TGTGCCAGCAGCCCCGGGGGGCAGAATGAGCAGTTCTTC

J: TRBJ2-7
V: TRBV4-2
D: TRBD2
size: many
CDR3: CASSQGLEASYEQYF
DNA: TGTGCCAGCAGCCAGGGACTAGAAGCCTCCTACGAGCAGTACTTC

J: TRBJ1-6
V: TRBV5-6
D: NA
size: many
CDR3: CASSSNSPLHF
DNA: TGTGCCAGCAGCTCTAATTCACCCCTCCACTTT

J: TRBJ2-7
V: TRBV12-3/TRBV12-4
D: NA
size: many
CDR3: CASSFGYEQYF
DNA: TGTGCCAGCAGTTTTGGGTACGAGCAGTACTTC

J: TRBJ1-3
V: TRBV5-5
D: NA
size: many
CDR3: CASSPMSSGNTIYF
DNA: TGTGCCAGCAGCCCCATGAGCTCTGGAAACACCATATATTTT

J: TRBJ2-1
V: TRBV15
D: TRBD1
size: few
CDR3: CATSRTSGQGYNEQFF
DNA: TGTGCCACCAGCAGAACCTCGGGACAGGGATACAATGAGCAGTTCTTC

J: TRBJ2-1
V: TRBV11-2
D: TRBD2
size: many
CDR3: CASRRLADSYNEQFF
DNA: TGTGCCAGCAGAAGACTAGCGGACTCCTACAATGAGCAGTTCTTC

J: TRBJ2-5
V: TRBV2
D: NA
size: NA
CDR3: CASSEGDQETQYF
DNA: TGTGCCAGCAGTGAGGGGGACCAAGAGACCCAGTACTTC

J: TRBJ2-1
V: TRBV19
D: NA
size: many
CDR3: CASRARSSYNEQFF
DNA: TGTGCCAGTAGGGCGAGGAGCTCCTACAATGAGCAGTTCTTC

J: TRBJ1-5
V: TRBV16
D: NA
size: many
CDR3: CASRQDTNQPQHF
DNA: TGTGCCAGCAGACAAGACACTAATCAGCCCCAGCATTTT

J: TRBJ2-7
V: TRBV2
D: NA
size: many
CDR3: CASSVGTTYEQYF
DNA: TGTGCCAGCAGTGTCGGGACAACCTACGAGCAGTACTTC

J: TRBJ2-1
V: TRBV5-1
D: NA
size: few
CDR3: CASSLDPGSSYNEQFF
DNA: TGCGCCAGCAGCTTGGACCCCGGGAGTTCCTACAATGAGCAGTTCTTC

J: TRBJ1-4
V: TRBV30
D: NA
size: many
CDR3: CVLGATNEKLFF
DNA: TGTGTTCTCGGTGCAACTAATGAAAAACTGTTTTTT

J: TRBJ1-3
V: TRBV10-2
D: NA
size: NA
CDR3: CASSPGSTIYF
DNA: TGCGCCAGCTCCCCCGGAAGCACCATATATTTT

J: TRBJ1-4
V: TRBV5-1
D: NA
size: many
CDR3: CASSPPGGSEKLFF
DNA: TGCGCCAGCAGCCCCCCGGGGGGCAGTGAAAAACTGTTTTTT